What follows is one T cell receptor (beta chain) and its context. The antigen it binds to is not known. The sample originates from a study of cytomegalovirus exposure and HLA in healthy donors (dated by TCRdb to 2017 to 2019). At the level of the whole study: An earlier analysis of approximately 640 of the donors reported more than 250 Gb of sequence data and some 100 million unique TCR beta sequences from about 179 million T cells. An early release covering about 600 HLA-typed donors comprised 250 to 350 gigabases of sequencing data and approximately 80 million unique TCR sequences. The genetic ancestry cluster associated with self-reported Caucasian donors included roughly 84% of the approximately 430 genotyped donors. The study aimed to test whether signatures of past pathogen exposure could be identified by cataloging public T cell receptors. The study used immunosequencing to profile the T cell repertoires of about 670 subjects and linked those repertoires to cytomegalovirus serostatus. In addition to the first cohort of about 650 subjects, a separate validation cohort of 120 different subjects was used. To predict cytomegalovirus infection status, the study combined high-throughput TCR immunosequencing, statistical association of individual TCRs with disease status, and machine learning. In a later analysis, previously published TCR beta repertoires from 670 or so donors were re-analyzed and high-resolution HLA genotyping was added so that TCR occurrence patterns could be studied. The later analysis used no new phenotypic data to find candidate immune exposures, relying instead on TCR beta sequences and their occurrence across donors. An earlier analysis of around 580 of the donors used high-throughput TCR beta sequencing to judge whether each TCR beta V gene segment behaved as functional or pseudogenic. Donor age, sex, ethnicity and CMV serostatus were collected together with the repertoire data. A later genetic analysis took genome-wide SNP genotypes for about three fifths of the roughly 670 donors and used that subset as a discovery cohort. All discovery cohort repertoires had been generated using a single sequencing platform. HLA typing covered class I and class II loci at four-digit resolution. The number of donors typed differed by locus, with about 629-630 for A, B, C, DRB1 and DQB1, approximately 500 for DQA1, 600 to 610 for DPA1, and some 440 for DPB1. A handful of DR-DQ haplotypes were handled as single units for association and clustering because linkage in the cohort was strong. Among about 390 genotyped donors of the cohort, an average of about 240,000 unique TCR beta nucleotide sequences were sequenced per donor, 15% to 20% of them non-productive. What the work shows at the level of the full study, not this receptor alone: In both the original and validation cohorts, the classifier was reported to diagnose cytomegalovirus status with high specificity and sensitivity. A later analysis reported that several top co-occurrence clusters appeared linked to parvovirus B19, influenza, CMV and Epstein-Barr virus. Broadly in line with IMGT annotations, most TCR beta V segments showed up in productive rearrangements about 87% or about 30% of the time in an earlier analysis of approximately 640 of the donors. A later analysis found that most CMV-associated TCR beta chains appeared HLA-restricted, with HLA associations seemingly driven largely by CMV exposure. It was suggested by the authors that the approach could potentially be generalized to other disease states and immunological phenotypes. A later analysis associated around 16,000 TCR beta sequences with specific HLA alleles at a false discovery rate of 0.05. A cluster of highly shared sequence variants was judged likely to be a technical artifact of the sequencing pipeline. Sequencing depth was assumed to be roughly uniform across donors in the presence/absence analyses, though that assumption may not hold. In a later genetic analysis, fewer N-insertions in productive TCRs were reported among donors in an Asian-associated ancestry cluster than the roughly 700-donor mean. A total of 150 to 200 TCR beta chains were listed by the study as associated with cytomegalovirus. A few of the identified cytomegalovirus-associated TCR beta chains were confirmed in vitro to be specific for cytomegalovirus antigens. A further reported finding was that TCR beta sequences accurately predicted the HLA-A and HLA-B alleles for most subjects in the first cohort. In a later genetic analysis, a missense DCLRE1C variant was associated with V-gene and J-gene trimming of TCR beta chains, and the association was replicated in an independent cohort. This cohort had only TCR beta chains sequenced, and the lack of alpha or paired-chain data limited which features could be detected. According to a later analysis, TCR association rates differed among HLA loci, with DRB1 alleles showing the most associated TCRs and HLA-C alleles showing the fewest. For the cohort, immune exposure information was limited to CMV serostatus. Some 16 rarely observed V segments, including chromosome 9 orphons, were excluded from the earlier analysis of some 590 of the donors because counts were too low. Correlated functional status among segregating V segments might reflect linkage disequilibrium, but an unknown experimental factor could not be ruled out. When HLA alleles, especially DR and DQ, strongly co-occurred, attributing TCR associations to individual alleles was difficult. In a later analysis, HLA-associated TCR beta chains were found to be more clonally expanded and to have lower generation probabilities than equally common non-associated chains. Most TCR sequences were seen in very few donors, while some public TCRs were found in many individuals. Because HLA typing was missing for some donors at each locus, association tests included only the typed subset.

The method behind the library was the immunoSEQ multiplex PCR assay. For the multiplex PCR, a mixture combining 60 forward primers for TCR Vbeta segments and 13 reverse primers for TCR Jbeta segments was used. A multiplex PCR assay on genomic DNA amplified the CDR3 region of rearranged TCR beta genes. The Illumina HiSeq System was used to sequence the amplified TCR beta libraries as 87-base-pair reads. Regarding the original processing steps: A later analysis counted about 82 million unique TCR beta chains across the 550 to 750 repertoires, and roughly 10 million of these chains were shared by at least two donors. Raw reads were error-corrected and collapsed into unique sequences with a nearest-neighbor algorithm that merged closely related sequences to remove PCR and sequencing errors. V, D and J gene segments were assigned by aligning CDR3 sequences to IMGT reference sequences. For a sequence to be retained, a match of at least six nucleotides to both a V gene segment and a J gene segment was required. Rearrangements were classified as productive when the CDR3 lacked stop codons and remained in frame with V and J, and all other rearrangements were classified as non-productive. Following IMGT convention, CDR3 was defined as the stretch from the second conserved V-encoded cysteine to the conserved J-encoded phenylalanine. Sequences without an unambiguous match to a single V gene segment were excluded from the earlier analysis of about 640 of the donors. An earlier analysis of a few hundred of the donors called V segments functional above 56.7% productive rearrangements and segregating when the between-donor standard deviation exceeded 5%. A statistical classification framework was built for diagnosing cytomegalovirus status from the catalog of TCR beta chain sequences. V and J gene assignment, in a later analysis, came from comparing TCR nucleotide sequences with IMGT/GENE-DB human TR gene sequences. Using the TCRdist pipeline, a later analysis assigned CDR3 sequences along with most-parsimonious VDJ recombination scenarios. A later analysis defined each TCR beta chain by its CDR3 amino acid sequence plus V-gene family, and excluded reads lacking a unique V-gene family. In a later analysis, a few hundred highly shared, low-generation-probability nucleotide sequences were removed to address suspected cross-contamination and a sequencing artifact. In a later analysis, a clonal expansion index for each public chain was calculated from normalized within-repertoire ranks of inferred template counts. A later analysis computed generation probabilities with a VDJ recombination model fitted to out-of-frame rearrangements, and checked the results against IGoR. In a later analysis, hypergeometric tests were used to score TCR-TCR, TCR-HLA and TCR-CMV co-occurrence, with a repertoire-size bias correction applied to TCR pairs. False discovery rates were estimated in a later analysis by permuting HLA or CMV assignments 20 times. In a later analysis, co-occurring TCRs were grouped with DBSCAN, and TCRdist sequence similarity was added when clustering was performed within HLA-allele-positive subsets. Co-occurrence clustering excluded repertoires with fewer than 30,000 or more than 120,000 public chains, plus five with anomalous nucleotide sharing. Drawn from immuneACCESS, this table holds only the in-frame rearrangements with V and J called that TCRdb kept. Clones are partly lost; checked studies trace under half to an unresolved V gene and leave the rest unexplained. V and J calls and clone size come straight from that table; D and trimming were deduced from the DNA. The sample has fewer than 150,000 clones on record. The ten largest clones add up to 1.5% to 2% of the sample.

The cohort consisted of 600 to 700 healthy bone marrow donors. At the time of sampling, all cohort members were nominally healthy, though unrecorded immune exposures were likely present. The donor was CMV seronegative and was included in the group of a few hundred seronegative cohort members. Every donor gave a peripheral blood sample, and the peripheral blood mononuclear cells from that sample were used for TCR beta sequencing. The Qiagen DNeasy Blood Extraction Kit was used to extract genomic DNA from the blood cell samples. The sequence came from a woman aged 55-70 years in good health and CMV-seronegative. Sequencing was done on a sample of PBMCs.

The CDR3 amino acid sequence is: CASSLGGQGATNEKLFF. The nucleotide sequence reads TGTGCCAGCAGCTTGGGGGGACAGGGGGCAACTAATGAAAAACTGTTTTTT. The V gene is TRBV5-4 and the J gene is TRBJ1-4; 11 bases in the middle match TRBD1. CDR3 length: 17 amino acids, cysteine to phenylalanine. Only CDR3 DNA remains: 51 bases, in frame from the first base. V has 0 bases trimmed and J has 0 bases trimmed; junction bases matching no gene number 1. CDR1 is given as SGHNT and CDR2 as YYREEE, both from the germline V gene (reference sequence). Where the CDR3 stops, the reference TRBV5-4 and TRBJ1-4 genes take over; the full variable domain is ETGVTQSPTHLIKTRGQQVTLRCSSQSGHNTVSWYQQALGQGPQFIFQYYREEENGRGNFPPRFSGLQFPNYSSELNVNALELDDSALYLCASSLGGQGATNEKLFFGSGTQLSVL.